Listed below are T cell receptor beta chains from one sample, sequenced in a study of blood T cell repertoires in COVID-19. Clones were sequenced by immunoSEQ multiplex PCR, and TCRdb holds only the in-frame ones, with some missing. This sample has 450,000 to 500,000 clones; roughly nine tenths occur once, and the top ten carry approximately 8.3%. Sequenced input: PBMCs or T cells enriched from blood (not recorded which). The receptors shown here come from a woman aged 55-69 years who had recovered from COVID-19. CDR3s include the opening cysteine and the closing phenylalanine or tryptophan. Fields, in order: clone size, D gene, J gene, V gene, CDR3 protein, CDR3 DNA. D genes are given only for firm matches. The size of a clone is reported for some rows only, either as once, few or many, or as a class for expanded clones.

clone_size: .; d_call: .; j_call: TRBJ2-3; v_call: TRBV5-1; cdr3_aa: CASREGLGTDTQYF; cdr3_nt: TGCGCCAGCAGAGAGGGACTGGGTACAGATACGCAGTATTTT
clone_size: .; d_call: .; j_call: TRBJ2-3; v_call: TRBV24-1; cdr3_aa: CATSSVSGPTDTQYF; cdr3_nt: TGTGCCACCAGTTCGGTATCAGGGCCCACAGATACGCAGTATTTT
clone_size: .; d_call: .; j_call: TRBJ2-3; v_call: TRBV27; cdr3_aa: CASSLLGKVGLKADTQYF; cdr3_nt: TGTGCCAGCAGTTTGTTGGGTAAGGTTGGGCTAAAGGCAGATACGCAGTATTTT
clone_size: .; d_call: TRBD1; j_call: TRBJ2-5; v_call: TRBV5-1; cdr3_aa: CASSLGDSQETQYF; cdr3_nt: TGCGCCAGCAGCTTGGGGGACAGCCAAGAGACCCAGTACTTC
clone_size: .; d_call: .; j_call: TRBJ1-1; v_call: TRBV12-5; cdr3_aa: CASGPRAVNTEAFF; cdr3_nt: TGTGCTAGTGGCCCCAGGGCCGTGAACACTGAAGCTTTCTTT
clone_size: few; d_call: TRBD1; j_call: TRBJ1-2; v_call: TRBV6-5; cdr3_aa: CASTIRQGNYGYTF; cdr3_nt: TGTGCCAGCACTATTCGACAGGGTAACTATGGCTACACCTTC
clone_size: .; d_call: .; j_call: TRBJ2-2; v_call: TRBV2; cdr3_aa: CASSRRLGSGELFF; cdr3_nt: TGTGCCAGCAGTCGGCGACTTGGCTCCGGGGAGCTGTTTTTT
clone_size: .; d_call: TRBD1; j_call: TRBJ2-1; v_call: TRBV5-4; cdr3_aa: CASSSYRGSYNEQFF; cdr3_nt: TGTGCCAGCAGCTCTTACAGGGGCTCCTACAATGAGCAGTTCTTC
clone_size: few; d_call: .; j_call: TRBJ1-1; v_call: TRBV3-1/TRBV3-2; cdr3_aa: CASSQGQGITEAFF; cdr3_nt: TGTGCCAGCAGCCAAGGGCAGGGTATCACTGAAGCTTTCTTT
clone_size: once; d_call: TRBD1; j_call: TRBJ1-5; v_call: TRBV18; cdr3_aa: CASSDSQGLVTPQHF; cdr3_nt: TGTGCCAGCTCGGATTCACAGGGGTTAGTCACGCCCCAGCATTTT
clone_size: once; d_call: TRBD1; j_call: TRBJ2-3; v_call: TRBV10-3; cdr3_aa: CAIRGGQGHTDTQYF; cdr3_nt: TGTGCCATCAGGGGAGGACAGGGGCATACAGATACGCAGTATTTT
clone_size: .; d_call: .; j_call: TRBJ1-1; v_call: TRBV2; cdr3_aa: CASSVRAVSQLEAFF; cdr3_nt: TGTGCCAGCAGTGTCAGGGCAGTGAGTCAGTTGGAAGCTTTCTTT
clone_size: .; d_call: .; j_call: TRBJ2-1; v_call: TRBV27; cdr3_aa: CASSSYLRDGNSYNEQFF; cdr3_nt: TGTGCCAGCAGTTCATATCTACGTGACGGGAACTCCTACAATGAGCAGTTCTTC